This T cell receptor (beta chain) was captured in a study of tumor-infiltrating lymphocytes in primary liver carcinoma. Background on the study: Spanning 4.2 to 10 cm, the tumors were T1-T3 N0M0. There were roughly 3.65 to 7.13 million productive TCRbeta reads per sample, a yield similar across tissue types.

Trimming stripped 4 bases from V and 5 bases from J, with 15 bases between. CDR1 and CDR2 from the germline V gene are SGHKS and YYEKEE (reference sequence). The CDR3 covers 14 residues. The authors made TCR beta cDNA from 400 to 550 ng total RNA with a constant-region primer. Library construction for TCR beta comprised three nested multiplex PCR rounds performed with slightly modified ARM-PCR. Use of TRBV1-TRBV30 forward primers with a C-beta reverse primer characterized the first two PCR rounds, which lasted about 9 cycles each. MiXCR, applied by TCRdb to the multiplex PCR reads, yields one record per CDR3 protein. The data hold approximately 190,000 distinct CDR3 sequences, with 70% to 90% observed a single time. Co-extraction of both nucleic acids (RNA and DNA) used about 17-33 mg of unsorted bulk tissue. Treatment-naive at the time, the patients had chronic HBV infection.

The TCR was taken from a man in his forties or fifties with primary liver carcinoma and hepatitis B virus infection. Sequencing was done on a sample of tumor tissue from primary liver carcinoma. V usage is TRBV5-5 and J usage is TRBJ1-2; a weak D match, TRBD1 (6 bases). The CDR3 reads CASSIRQDGYGYTF. The CDR3 DNA reads as TGTGCCAGCAGCATTAGACAGGATGGATATGGCTACACCTTC.